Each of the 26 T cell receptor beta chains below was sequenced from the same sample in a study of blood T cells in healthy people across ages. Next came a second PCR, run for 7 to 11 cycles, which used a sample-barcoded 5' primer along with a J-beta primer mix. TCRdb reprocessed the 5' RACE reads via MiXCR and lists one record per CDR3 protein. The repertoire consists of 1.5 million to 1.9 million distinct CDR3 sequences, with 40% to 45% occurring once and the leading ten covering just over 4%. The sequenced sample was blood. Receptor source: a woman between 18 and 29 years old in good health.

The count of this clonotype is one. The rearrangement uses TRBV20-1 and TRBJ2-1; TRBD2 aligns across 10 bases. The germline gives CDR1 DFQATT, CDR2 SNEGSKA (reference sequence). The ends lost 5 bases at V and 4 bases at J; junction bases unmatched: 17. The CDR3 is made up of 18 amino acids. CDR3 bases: TGCAGTGCTGGAGGAGGGACTAGCGCGGTCAGTCTTTACAATGAGCAGTTCTTC. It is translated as CSAGGGTSAVSLYNEQFF.

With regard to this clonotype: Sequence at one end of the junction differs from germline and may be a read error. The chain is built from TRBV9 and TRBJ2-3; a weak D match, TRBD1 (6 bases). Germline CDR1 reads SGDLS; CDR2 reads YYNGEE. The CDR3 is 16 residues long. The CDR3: CAGSVGGIARTDTQYF. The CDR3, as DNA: TGTGCCGGCAGCGTAGGGGGAATAGCCCGCACAGATACGCAGTATTTT.

The CDR3 nucleotides read TGTGCCAGCAGTTACCGCCCGGGACAGGAAAATAGCAATCAGCCCCAGCATTTT. This codes for CASSYRPGQENSNQPQHF. The V call is TRBV6-2 or TRBV6-3, the J call TRBJ1-5; 8 bases agree with TRBD1. The CDR3 spans 18 residues. CDR1 is MNHEY and CDR2 is SVGEGT in the germline V gene. V lost 2 bases, J lost 0 bases, and 9 bases stayed unmatched.

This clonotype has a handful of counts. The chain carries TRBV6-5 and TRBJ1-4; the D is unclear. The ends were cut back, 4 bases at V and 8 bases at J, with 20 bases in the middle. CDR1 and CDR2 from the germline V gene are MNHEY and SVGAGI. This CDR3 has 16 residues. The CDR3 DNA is TGTGCCAGCAGTTTTAACGGGCCTCGGGCCGGAGAAAAACTGTTTTTT. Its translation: CASSFNGPRAGEKLFF.

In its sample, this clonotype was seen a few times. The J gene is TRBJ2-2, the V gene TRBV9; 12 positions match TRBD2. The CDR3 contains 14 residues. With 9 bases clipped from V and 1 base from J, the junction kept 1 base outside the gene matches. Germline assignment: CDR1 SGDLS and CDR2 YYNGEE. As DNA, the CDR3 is TGTGCCACTAGCGGGAGGGGGAACACCGGGGAGCTGTTTTTT. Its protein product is CATSGRGNTGELFF.

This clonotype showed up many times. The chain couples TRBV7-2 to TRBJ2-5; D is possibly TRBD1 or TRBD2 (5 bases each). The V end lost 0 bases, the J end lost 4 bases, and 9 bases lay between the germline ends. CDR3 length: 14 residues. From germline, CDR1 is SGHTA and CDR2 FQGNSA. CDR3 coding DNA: TGTGCCAGCAGCTTAGCGGGACCCGGAGAGACCCAGTACTTC. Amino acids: CASSLAGPGETQYF.

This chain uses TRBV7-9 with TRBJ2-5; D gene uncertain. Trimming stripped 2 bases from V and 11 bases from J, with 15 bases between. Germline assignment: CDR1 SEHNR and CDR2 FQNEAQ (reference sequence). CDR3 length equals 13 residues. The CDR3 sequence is CASSLKASYGQYF. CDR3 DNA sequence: TGTGCCAGCAGCTTAAAAGCCAGCTACGGGCAGTACTTC.

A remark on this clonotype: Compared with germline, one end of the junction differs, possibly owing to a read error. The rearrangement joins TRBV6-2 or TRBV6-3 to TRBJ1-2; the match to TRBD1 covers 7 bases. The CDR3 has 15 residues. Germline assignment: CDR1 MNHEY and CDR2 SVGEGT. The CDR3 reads CAGSTVGTANYGYTF. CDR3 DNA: TGTGCCGGCAGTACCGTCGGGACAGCTAACTATGGCTACACCTTC.

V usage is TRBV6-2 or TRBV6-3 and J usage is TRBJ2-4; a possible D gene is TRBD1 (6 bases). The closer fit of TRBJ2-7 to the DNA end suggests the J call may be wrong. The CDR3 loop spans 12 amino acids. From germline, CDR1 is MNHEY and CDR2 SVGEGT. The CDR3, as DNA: TGTGCCAGCAGCACCAGGGGCCTCGAGCAGTACTTC. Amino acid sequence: CASSTRGLEQYF.

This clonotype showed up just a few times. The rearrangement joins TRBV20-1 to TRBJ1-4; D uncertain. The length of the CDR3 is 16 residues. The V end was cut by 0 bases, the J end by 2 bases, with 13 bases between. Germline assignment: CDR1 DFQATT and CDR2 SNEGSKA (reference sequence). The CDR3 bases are TGCAGTGCTAGAGATTGGGCAATGGGGACTAATGAAAAACTGTTTTTT. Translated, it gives CSARDWAMGTNEKLFF.

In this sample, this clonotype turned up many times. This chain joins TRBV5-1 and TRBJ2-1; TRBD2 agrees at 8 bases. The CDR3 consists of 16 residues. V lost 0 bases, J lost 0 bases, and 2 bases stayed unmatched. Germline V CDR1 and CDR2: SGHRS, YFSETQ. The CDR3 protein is CASSLVAGGSYNEQFF. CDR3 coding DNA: TGCGCCAGCAGCTTGGTTGCGGGGGGCTCCTACAATGAGCAGTTCTTC.

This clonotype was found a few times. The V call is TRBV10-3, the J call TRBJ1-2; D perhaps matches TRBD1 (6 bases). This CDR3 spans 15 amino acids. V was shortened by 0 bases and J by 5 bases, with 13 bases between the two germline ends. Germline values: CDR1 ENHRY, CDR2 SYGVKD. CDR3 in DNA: TGTGCCATCAGTGAGTCAGGGGGAATGAAATATGGCTACACCTTC. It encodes CAISESGGMKYGYTF.

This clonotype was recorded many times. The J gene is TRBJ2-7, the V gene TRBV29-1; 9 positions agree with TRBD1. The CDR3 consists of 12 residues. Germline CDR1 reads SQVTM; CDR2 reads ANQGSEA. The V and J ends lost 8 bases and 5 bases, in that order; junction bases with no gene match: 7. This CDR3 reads CSFGTGFDEQYF. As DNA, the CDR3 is TGCAGCTTCGGGACAGGGTTCGACGAGCAGTACTTC.

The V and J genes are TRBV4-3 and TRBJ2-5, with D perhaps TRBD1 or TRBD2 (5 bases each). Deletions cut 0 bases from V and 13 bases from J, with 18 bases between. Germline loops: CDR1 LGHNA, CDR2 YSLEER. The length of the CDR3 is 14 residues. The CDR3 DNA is TGCGCCAGCAGCCAAGATAATCAGGGAGCGGCGTCGTACTTC. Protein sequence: CASSQDNQGAASYF.

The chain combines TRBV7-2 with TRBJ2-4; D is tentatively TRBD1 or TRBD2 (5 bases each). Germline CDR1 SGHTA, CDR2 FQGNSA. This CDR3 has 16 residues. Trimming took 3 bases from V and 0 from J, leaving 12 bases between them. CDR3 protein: CASSFPGATAKNIQYF. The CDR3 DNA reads TGTGCCAGCAGCTTTCCCGGGGCGACAGCCAAAAACATTCAGTACTTC.

DNA of the CDR3: TGTGCCACCAGCACTGATAGAGGTATAGGTTCACCCCTCCACTTT. Encoded protein: CATSTDRGIGSPLHF. The rearrangement joins TRBV15 to TRBJ1-6; D remains unclear. Per germline, CDR1 LNHNV and CDR2 YYDKDF (reference sequence). With 4 bases removed from V and 9 bases from J, the gap between germline ends came to 16 bases. The CDR3 has 15 residues.

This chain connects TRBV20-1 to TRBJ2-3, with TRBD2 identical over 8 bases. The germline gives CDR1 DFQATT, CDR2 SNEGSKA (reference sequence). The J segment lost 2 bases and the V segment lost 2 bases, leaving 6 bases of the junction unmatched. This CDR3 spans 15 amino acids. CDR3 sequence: CSARSAGGPTDTQYF. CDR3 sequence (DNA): TGCAGTGCTAGAAGCGCGGGGGGACCCACAGATACGCAGTATTTT.

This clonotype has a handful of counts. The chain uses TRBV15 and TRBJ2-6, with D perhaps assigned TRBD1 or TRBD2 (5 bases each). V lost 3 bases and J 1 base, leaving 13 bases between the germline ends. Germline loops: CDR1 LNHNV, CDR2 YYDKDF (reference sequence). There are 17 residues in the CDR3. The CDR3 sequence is CATSRGPGSSGANVLTF. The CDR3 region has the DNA TGTGCCACCAGCAGGGGACCGGGAAGTTCTGGGGCCAACGTCCTGACTTTC.

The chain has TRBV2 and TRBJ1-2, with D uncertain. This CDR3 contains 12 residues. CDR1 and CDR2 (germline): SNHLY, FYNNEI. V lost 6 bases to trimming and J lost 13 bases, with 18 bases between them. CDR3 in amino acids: CASRLRTAPSTF. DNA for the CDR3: TGTGCCAGCAGGTTAAGGACGGCTCCTAGCACCTTC.

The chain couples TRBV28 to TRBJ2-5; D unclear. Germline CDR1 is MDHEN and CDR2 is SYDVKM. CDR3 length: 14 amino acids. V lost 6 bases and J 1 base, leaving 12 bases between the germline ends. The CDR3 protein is CASSDSGRQETQYF. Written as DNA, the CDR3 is TGTGCCAGCAGCGACTCGGGTCGCCAAGAGACCCAGTACTTC.

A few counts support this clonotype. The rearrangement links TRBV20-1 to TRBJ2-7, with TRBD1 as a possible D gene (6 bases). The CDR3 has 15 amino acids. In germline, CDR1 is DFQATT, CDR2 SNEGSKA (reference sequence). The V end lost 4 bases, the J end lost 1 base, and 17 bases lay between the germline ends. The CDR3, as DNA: TGCAGTGCTAACAACAGGGCAGGATTGTCCTACGAGCAGTACTTC. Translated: CSANNRAGLSYEQYF.

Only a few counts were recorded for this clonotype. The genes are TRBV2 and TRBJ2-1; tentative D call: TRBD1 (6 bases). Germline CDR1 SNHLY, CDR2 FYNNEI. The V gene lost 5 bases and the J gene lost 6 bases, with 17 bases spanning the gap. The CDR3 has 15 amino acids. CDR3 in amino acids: CASSPPGHKINEQFF. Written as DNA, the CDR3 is TGTGCCAGCAGTCCCCCGGGACACAAAATCAATGAGCAGTTCTTC.

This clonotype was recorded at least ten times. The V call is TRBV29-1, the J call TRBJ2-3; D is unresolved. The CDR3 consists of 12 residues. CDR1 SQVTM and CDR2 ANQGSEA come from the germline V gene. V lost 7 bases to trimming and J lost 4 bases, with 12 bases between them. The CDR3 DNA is TGCAGCGGTCCTACAGCTCCAGATACGCAGTATTTT. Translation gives CSGPTAPDTQYF.

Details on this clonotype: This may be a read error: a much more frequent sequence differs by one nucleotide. The CDR3: CASSPYQQRNNEQYF. DNA of the CDR3: TGTGCCAGCAGCCCATACCAGCAACGGAACAATGAGCAGTACTTC. The rearrangement links TRBV7-2 to TRBJ2-1; D is undetermined. The J call is in doubt because the DNA end fits TRBJ2-7 better. Germline CDR1 and CDR2: SGHTA and FQGNSA. There are 15 residues in the CDR3.

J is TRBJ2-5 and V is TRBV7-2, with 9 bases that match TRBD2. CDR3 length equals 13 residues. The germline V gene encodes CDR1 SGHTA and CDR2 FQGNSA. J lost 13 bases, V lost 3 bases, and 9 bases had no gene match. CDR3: CASSFQYSGGMYF. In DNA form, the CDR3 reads TGTGCCAGCAGCTTTCAATATAGCGGGGGCATGTACTTC.

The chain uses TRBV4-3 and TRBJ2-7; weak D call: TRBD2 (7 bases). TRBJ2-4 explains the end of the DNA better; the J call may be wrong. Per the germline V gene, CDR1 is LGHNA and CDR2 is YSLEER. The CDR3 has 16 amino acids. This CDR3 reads CASSQDGGAVGNIQYF. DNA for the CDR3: TGCGCCAGCAGCCAAGATGGGGGGGCTGTCGGAAACATTCAGTACTTC.